The 30 T cell receptor beta chains in this list originate from one sample, sequenced in a study of T-cell reconstitution after alpha-beta-depleted transplantation in children. Unique molecular identifiers tagged the TCRbeta library. TCRdb processed the PCR reads anew with MiXCR; each CDR3 protein has one entry. The sample carries fewer than 1 million distinct CDR3 sequences, roughly 15% recorded once. Sequencing was performed on PBMCs, mostly from graft donor cells, taken 360 days after TCRalphabeta/CD19-depleted stem cell transplant. These receptors were obtained from a male patient younger than 18 who had a stem cell transplant for acute lymphoblastic leukemia, so the T cells may come from the graft donor.

This clonotype has at least ten counts. V is TRBV5-1 and J is TRBJ2-7; 10 nucleotides align to TRBD1. Trimming at V came to 4 bases and at J to 5 bases, leaving 6 bases not matched to a gene. There are 14 residues in the CDR3. The germline CDR1 and CDR2 sequences are SGHRS and YFSETQ. The DNA for the CDR3 is TGCGCCAGCAGCCAGGGACAGGGGTGGCACGAGCAGTACTTC. This gives the protein CASSQGQGWHEQYF. Full variable domain (rest looked up from reference TRBV5-1 and TRBJ2-7): KAGVTQTPRYLIKTRGQQVTLSCSPISGHRSVSWYQQTPGQGLQFLFEYFSETQRNKGNFPGRFSGRQFSNSRSEMNVSTLELGDSALYLCASSQGQGWHEQYFGPGTRLTVT.

This clonotype has just a few counts. The chain joins TRBV5-5 to TRBJ1-2; 8 bases are a match to TRBD1. The germline gives CDR1 SGHKS, CDR2 YYEKEE (reference sequence). With V trimmed by 4 bases and J by 5 bases, 13 bases remained unmatched. This CDR3 has 16 residues. The CDR3 nucleotides are TGTGCCAGCAGCAACCAAAGGACAGGGCAGCGGTATGGCTACACCTTC. Its translation is CASSNQRTGQRYGYTF.

The genes are TRBV15 and TRBJ2-6; perhaps TRBD1 as D (6 bases). This CDR3 spans 17 amino acids. CDR1 LNHNV and CDR2 YYDKDF come from the germline V gene (reference sequence). V was shortened by 0 bases and J by 6 bases, with 15 bases between the two germline ends. CDR3 sequence: CATSREGMPGEANVLTF. The CDR3, as DNA: TGTGCCACCAGCAGAGAGGGTATGCCAGGGGAGGCCAACGTCCTGACTTTC.

This chain joins TRBV29-1 and TRBJ2-1; 13 bases are a match to TRBD2. V lost 6 bases and J lost 6; bases outside the gene matches: 5. The germline CDR1 and CDR2 sequences are SQVTM and ANQGSEA. This CDR3 region has 14 residues. CDR3 sequence reads: CSVRTSGSINEQFF. The DNA of the CDR3 is TGCAGCGTCCGGACTAGCGGGAGTATCAATGAGCAGTTCTTC.

This clonotype has just a few counts. One junction end does not reproduce the germline sequence, and a read error may be involved. The V call is TRBV28, the J call TRBJ1-4; TRBD1 might be the D (5 bases). From germline, CDR1 is MDHEN and CDR2 SYDVKM. The CDR3 consists of 13 residues. The CDR3 nucleotides read TGTGCCAGCAGTTTATTTCGGACTGGCCCAGGGCCTTTT. Protein sequence: CASSLFRTGPGPF.

This clonotype was found a few times. The rearrangement joins TRBV7-3 to TRBJ2-3, with a tentative D call TRBD2 (6 bases). This CDR3 is 15 amino acids long. CDR1 is SGHTA, CDR2 FQGTGA, per germline. Trimming took off 5 bases at V and 10 bases at J, with 22 bases between the two ends. Written as DNA, the CDR3 is TGTGCCAGCAGCGTAGGACTATTTGGAGGCCTAGCGCAGTATTTT. It yields the protein CASSVGLFGGLAQYF.

This chain uses TRBV25-1 with TRBJ2-4, with TRBD2 as a possible D gene (7 bases). The CDR3 has 14 amino acids. Germline loops: CDR1 MGHDK, CDR2 SYGVNS. V shed 4 bases and J shed 6 bases, with 13 bases lying between them. In DNA, the CDR3 is TGTGCCAGCAGTGTACAGGGCGGGAGAAACATTCAGTACTTC. Translating it yields CASSVQGGRNIQYF.

This clonotype was observed a few times. The chain joins TRBV4-1 to TRBJ1-4, with 9 bases identical to TRBD1. With 5 bases clipped from V and 2 bases from J, the junction kept 9 bases outside the gene matches. Germline lookup yields CDR1 MGHRA and CDR2 YSYEKL. The CDR3 extends over 17 amino acids. CDR3 sequence reads: CASSFRDRDRTNEKLFF. For the CDR3, the DNA is TGCGCCAGCAGCTTCCGGGACAGGGATCGCACTAATGAAAAACTGTTTTTT.

The chain couples TRBV6-2 or TRBV6-3 to TRBJ2-5, with 7 nucleotides matching TRBD1. This CDR3 contains 17 residues. CDR1 MNHEY and CDR2 SVGEGT come from the germline V gene. Losses at the gene ends were 2 bases for V and 1 base for J; bases not matched to a gene: 10. The CDR3 nucleotides read TGTGCCAGCAGTTACACACAAGGACGGGACAGCCAAGAGACCCAGTACTTC. Translating it yields CASSYTQGRDSQETQYF.

The rearrangement uses TRBV6-1 and TRBJ2-7, with D maybe TRBD2 (6 bases). V lost 5 bases and J lost 0, with 17 bases in between. There are 16 residues in the CDR3. In germline, CDR1 is MNHNS, CDR2 SASEGT. In DNA form, the CDR3 reads TGTGCCAGCAGTACCCCTCGGCGGGAAGGCTCCTACGAGCAGTACTTC. Protein: CASSTPRREGSYEQYF.

This chain uses TRBV18 with TRBJ1-4, with D unclear. Trimming shortened V by 0 bases and J by 3 bases, and 17 bases separated the two germline ends. The CDR3 is made up of 18 amino acids. CDR1 is KGHSH, CDR2 LQKENI, per germline. The CDR3 DNA reads TGTGCCAGCTCACCACCTCGGCCCCTCGGTGGGGCTAATGAAAAACTGTTTTTT. Residues: CASSPPRPLGGANEKLFF.

This clonotype has a handful of counts. V is TRBV7-9 and J is TRBJ2-1; D perhaps matches TRBD1 (5 bases). Looked up from germline, CDR1 is SEHNR and CDR2 is FQNEAQ (reference sequence). V dropped 5 bases and J dropped 4 bases, with 12 bases sitting between them. The CDR3 is 14 amino acids. The CDR3 is CASSPPRVYNEQFF. The CDR3, as DNA: TGTGCCAGCAGCCCACCCAGGGTGTACAATGAGCAGTTCTTC.

The rearrangement uses TRBV5-1 and TRBJ2-1; perhaps TRBD1 as D (5 bases). The CDR3 spans 15 residues. Germline V gives CDR1 SGHRS, CDR2 YFSETQ. The germline V and J ends were trimmed by 4 bases and 2 bases, with 13 bases remaining between them. The CDR3 region is CASSPVGQTYNEQFF. The CDR3 nucleotides read TGCGCCAGCAGCCCCGTGGGGCAGACCTACAATGAGCAGTTCTTC.

The V and J genes are TRBV5-1 and TRBJ2-1; 10 bases are a match to TRBD2. V lost 0 bases to trimming and J lost 4 bases; unmatched junction nucleotides: 13. This CDR3 comprises 19 residues. Germline CDR1 reads SGHRS; CDR2 reads YFSETQ. The CDR3 here is CASSLGRPWTSGNYNEQFF. CDR3 DNA: TGCGCCAGCAGCTTGGGCCGGCCCTGGACTAGCGGCAATTACAATGAGCAGTTCTTC.

The chain is built from TRBV5-1 and TRBJ2-1, with TRBD2 matching 7 bases. This CDR3 region has 16 residues. Losses at the gene ends were 3 bases for V and 6 bases for J; bases not matched to a gene: 12. Germline loops: CDR1 SGHRS, CDR2 YFSETQ. For the CDR3, the DNA is TGCGCCAGCAGCTGGGGGGAGCGGGAAAGATCCAATGAGCAGTTCTTC. Its protein is CASSWGERERSNEQFF.

The chain joins TRBV5-1 to TRBJ1-1; a weak D match, TRBD1 (5 bases). CDR1 is SGHRS and CDR2 is YFSETQ in the germline V gene. V was cut by 2 bases and J by 7 bases, with 18 bases left in between. The CDR3 consists of 15 residues. The CDR3 nucleotides read TGCGCCAGCAGCTTATTGTCCCGACGACAGAGTGAAGCTTTCTTT. Translated, it gives CASSLLSRRQSEAFF.

This clonotype was counted a single time. The V call is TRBV9, the J call TRBJ1-1; D is possibly TRBD1 (5 bases). Germline CDR1 is SGDLS and CDR2 is YYNGEE. The V and J ends lost 0 bases and 3 bases respectively, with 15 bases between them. There are 16 residues in the CDR3. CDR3 coding DNA: TGTGCCAGCAGCGTAGCCGGGGCCGGGCGCCACACTGAAGCTTTCTTT. The encoded protein is CASSVAGAGRHTEAFF. Looking up the rest from reference TRBV9 and TRBJ1-1 gives the full variable domain: DSGVTQTPKHLITATGQRVTLRCSPRSGDLSVYWYQQSLDQGLQFLIQYYNGEERAKGNILERFSAQQFPDLHSELNLSSLELGDSALYFCASSVAGAGRHTEAFFGQGTRLTVV.

Only a few counts were recorded for this clonotype. The CDR3 spells CAISEQAGTSGITVEETQYF. CDR3 DNA sequence: TGTGCCATCAGTGAGCAGGCGGGGACTAGCGGGATCACCGTAGAAGAGACCCAGTACTTC. The chain couples TRBV10-3 to TRBJ2-5; TRBD2 aligns across 13 bases. CDR1 and CDR2 from the germline V gene are ENHRY and SYGVKD. CDR3 length: 20 amino acids. The V segment lost 2 bases and the J segment 3 bases; nucleotides outside the gene matches: 15.

The chain has TRBV20-1 and TRBJ1-2; D perhaps matches TRBD1 (5 bases). The V end lost 3 bases, the J end lost 7 bases, and 24 bases lay between the germline ends. Per the germline V gene, CDR1 is DFQATT and CDR2 is SNEGSKA (reference sequence). The CDR3 is 16 amino acids. The CDR3 bases are TGCAGTGCTAGTATGCGAGGGCGCTACTCGAGGGGTGGCTACACCTTC. Protein: CSASMRGRYSRGGYTF.

CDR3 in amino acids: CASSPVGEGDTQYF. CDR3 coding DNA: TGCGCCAGCAGCCCCGTCGGAGAAGGGGATACGCAGTATTTT. This chain uses TRBV5-1 with TRBJ2-3, with unresolved D. This CDR3 region has 14 residues. The V and J ends lost 4 bases and 6 bases respectively, with 15 bases between them. CDR1 is SGHRS and CDR2 is YFSETQ in the germline V gene.

This clonotype was counted between two and nine times. The V and J genes are TRBV5-6 and TRBJ2-5; 7 positions match TRBD2. Germline CDR1 is SGHDT and CDR2 is YYEEEE. V was pared by 6 bases and J by 5 bases, with 22 bases of the junction left unmatched. This CDR3 region has 18 residues. The DNA for the CDR3 is TGTGCCAGCAAACTTGACTACGGTCAGCGGGGTTTAGTCGAGACCCAGTACTTC. The encoded protein is CASKLDYGQRGLVETQYF.

CDR3 coding DNA: TGCAGTGCTATTCTAGCGGTTCAAGTAAAGGTTGTCCAGAATGAGCAGTTCTTC. Translated, it gives CSAILAVQVKVVQNEQFF. The chain links TRBV20-1 to TRBJ2-1; 7 bases are a match to TRBD2. Germline V gene lookup returns CDR1 DFQATT and CDR2 SNEGSKA (reference sequence). CDR3 size: 18 residues. The junction had 22 bases not matched to a gene; V was cut back by 4 bases and J by 7 bases.

This clonotype was observed a few times. The rearrangement links TRBV4-1 to TRBJ2-7; 8 nucleotides match TRBD1. V trimming: 1 base; J trimming: 0 bases; junction bases outside the gene matches: 5. The germline V gene encodes CDR1 MGHRA and CDR2 YSYEKL. This CDR3 has 16 amino acids. The DNA for the CDR3 is TGCGCCAGCAGCCAAGTCGGGACAGGTACCTCCTACGAGCAGTACTTC. It is translated as CASSQVGTGTSYEQYF.

This clonotype was observed at least ten times. The chain links TRBV15 to TRBJ2-1; 8 bases match TRBD2. The trim removed 4 bases at V and 0 bases at J, leaving 2 bases unmatched. Germline V gene sequence: CDR1 LNHNV, CDR2 YYDKDF (reference sequence). This CDR3 has 15 amino acids. DNA for the CDR3: TGTGCCACCAGCAAAAGCGGGAGCTCCTACAATGAGCAGTTCTTC. It specifies CATSKSGSSYNEQFF.

The chain is built from TRBV29-1 and TRBJ1-2; the D is unclear. The length of the CDR3 is 13 residues. The V and J ends lost 7 bases and 4 bases respectively, with 16 bases between them. Per germline, CDR1 SQVTM and CDR2 ANQGSEA. CDR3 sequence reads: CSAAPASSYGYTF. CDR3 coding DNA: TGCAGCGCCGCTCCGGCCAGTTCCTATGGCTACACCTTC.

V usage is TRBV11-2 and J usage is TRBJ2-7; D possibly corresponds to TRBD2 (5 bases). This CDR3 comprises 14 residues. In germline, CDR1 is SGHAT, CDR2 FQNNGV. With 5 bases removed from V and 2 bases from J, the gap between germline ends came to 13 bases. CDR3 DNA: TGTGCCAGCAGCCCGCTGCTAGCAACCTACGAGCAGTACTTC. This translates into CASSPLLATYEQYF.

This clonotype appeared a few times. The CDR3 region has the DNA TGTGCCAGCAGGCCTTCTTCTAGCGGGAGCTACGAGCAGTACTTC. Translation: CASRPSSSGSYEQYF. The chain employs TRBV6-1 and TRBJ2-7; TRBD2 agrees at 10 bases. This CDR3 is built from 15 residues. Germline V lookup: CDR1 MNHNS, CDR2 SASEGT. V was pared by 6 bases and J by 3 bases, with 8 bases of the junction left unmatched.

This clonotype was counted only a few times. This chain uses TRBV29-1 with TRBJ2-2, with a possible D match to TRBD2 (5 bases). CDR3 size: 19 residues. V lost 0 bases, J lost 0 bases, and 20 bases lay in between. Per germline, CDR1 SQVTM and CDR2 ANQGSEA. CDR3 nucleotide sequence: TGCAGCGTTGAAGAAGGACTTGGCAGCTCCATGTCGAACACCGGGGAGCTGTTTTTT. Translating it yields CSVEEGLGSSMSNTGELFF.

This clonotype appeared many times. The gene calls are TRBV7-3 and TRBJ2-3; D is perhaps TRBD2 (5 bases). Germline CDR1 is SGHTA and CDR2 is FQGTGA. CDR3 size: 15 residues. Deletions cut 5 bases from V and 2 bases from J, with 14 bases between. The CDR3 bases are TGTGCCAGCAGCCTCCCCGGGGATCCCACAGATACGCAGTATTTT. Its translation is CASSLPGDPTDTQYF.

The rearrangement links TRBV7-9 to TRBJ2-1; TRBD2 matches at 9 bases. J lost 5 bases, V lost 3 bases, and 8 bases had no gene match. CDR3 size: 16 residues. Germline loops: CDR1 SEHNR, CDR2 FQNEAQ (reference sequence). The CDR3: CASSLSLAGEDNEQFF. The CDR3, as DNA: TGTGCCAGCAGCTTGTCATTAGCGGGAGAGGACAATGAGCAGTTCTTC. Using reference TRBV7-9 and TRBJ2-1 for the parts outside the CDR3, the full variable domain is DTGVSQNPRHKITKRGQNVTFRCDPISEHNRLYWYRQTLGQGPEFLTYFQNEAQLEKSRLLSDRFSAERPKGSFSTLEIQRTEQGDSAMYLCASSLSLAGEDNEQFFGPGTRLTVL.